At least ten counts were recorded for the clone carrying this TCR beta chain. The CDR3 covers 13 residues. Germline values: CDR1 MDHEN, CDR2 SYDVKM. The V and J ends lost 4 bases and 12 bases, in that order; junction bases with no gene match: 4. The data are from a study of regulatory T cells in long-lasting Graves disease. Time point meaning: newly diagnosed GD, antithyroid drugs for less than 3 months. Following extraction of RNA from PBMCs, that RNA was used to make the TCR library. HTBI primers from iRepertoire and Arm-PCR of CDR3 regions yielded the TCR beta libraries. TCRdb passed the multiplex PCR reads through MiXCR, listing each CDR3 protein once. The sample holds 400,000 to 500,000 distinct CDR3 sequences; 11% to 15% are singletons and the top ten take about a sixth. These data were likewise used in another study, on T cells in Graves' hyperthyroidism and ophthalmopathy.

The genes are TRBV28 and TRBJ1-4, with 11 positions matching TRBD1. The receptor was derived from a woman between 50 and 59 years old with Graves disease. Sequencing was performed on peripheral blood mononuclear cells (PBMCs), taken at new diagnosis, from a patient treated with antithyroid drugs. The CDR3 is CASSSGQGVELFF. The CDR3, as DNA: TGTGCCAGCAGTTCGGGACAGGGGGTTGAACTGTTTTTT. Looking up the rest from reference TRBV28 and TRBJ1-4 gives the full variable domain: DVKVTQSSRYLVKRTGEKVFLECVQDMDHENMFWYRQDPGLGLRLIYFSYDVKMKEKGDIPEGYSVSREKKERFSLILESASTNQTSMYLCASSSGQGVELFFGSGTQLSVL.